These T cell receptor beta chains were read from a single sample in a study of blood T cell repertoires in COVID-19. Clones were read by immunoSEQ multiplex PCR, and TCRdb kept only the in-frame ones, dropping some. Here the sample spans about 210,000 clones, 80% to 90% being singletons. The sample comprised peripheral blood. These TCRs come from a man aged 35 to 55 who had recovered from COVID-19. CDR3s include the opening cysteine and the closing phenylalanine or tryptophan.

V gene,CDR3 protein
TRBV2,CASTPQLNGELFF
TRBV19,CASSPLAGETQYF
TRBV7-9,CASSLTSEQYF
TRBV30,CAWSTPGDPTKRSYNSPLHF
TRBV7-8,CASSFRDRDTGELFF
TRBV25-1,CASSLAGRDNEQFF
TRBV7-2,CASSPAGSETQYF
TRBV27,CASSSLTSGKNYEQYF
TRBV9,CASSVDGQGGTEAFF
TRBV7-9,CASSLQVMNTEAFF